The 13 T cell receptor beta chains reported below all come from one sample, sequenced in a study of cytomegalovirus exposure and HLA in healthy donors. A multiplex PCR was run with 60 Vbeta primers and 13 Jbeta primers. Produced via immunoSEQ multiplex PCR; TCRdb's table is partial and in-frame only. The table has some 160,000 clones, roughly 67% seen once. Sequenced sample: PBMCs. The origin of the receptors is a woman aged 18-29 years in good health and CMV-seropositive.

The chain is built from TRBV11-3 and TRBJ2-2, with 8 bases aligning to TRBD2. Germline V gene sequence: CDR1 SGHNT, CDR2 YENEEA. V lost 1 base to trimming and J lost 8 bases; unmatched junction nucleotides: 6. CDR3 size: 15 residues. CDR3: CASSLVAGPVGELFF. The CDR3 DNA reads TGTGCCAGCAGCTTAGTAGCGGGGCCGGTGGGGGAGCTGTTTTTT. The full variable domain, completed using reference TRBV11-3 and TRBJ2-2, is EAGVVQSPRYKIIEKKQPVAFWCNPISGHNTLYWYLQNLGQGPELLIRYENEEAVDDSQLPKDRFSAERLKGVDSTLKIQPAELGDSAVYLCASSLVAGPVGELFFGEGSRLTVL.

The sample holds a few counts of this clone. The genes are TRBV14 and TRBJ1-4, with 9 bases identical to TRBD1. Germline V gives CDR1 SGHDN, CDR2 FVKESK. The CDR3 covers 15 residues. J was trimmed by 6 bases and V by 3 bases; bases with no gene match: 5. The CDR3 reads CASSQRDREDEKLFF. CDR3 bases: TGTGCCAGCAGCCAGAGGGACAGGGAGGATGAAAAACTGTTTTTT.

J is TRBJ1-2 and V is TRBV5-8; D gene unclear. V was shortened by 6 bases and J by 7 bases, with 19 bases between the two germline ends. This CDR3 is built from 14 residues. Germline-derived CDR1 and CDR2 are SGHTS and YDEGEE. CDR3: CASTLVQTWVGYTF. For the CDR3, the DNA is TGTGCCAGCACCCTTGTACAGACGTGGGTTGGCTACACCTTC.

The V call is TRBV4-3, the J call TRBJ1-2; no clear D. Germline V gives CDR1 LGHNA, CDR2 YSLEER. The CDR3 totals 15 residues. Trimming took 4 bases from V and 4 from J, leaving 16 bases between them. For the CDR3, the DNA is TGCGCCAGCAGCCGGGAGGTGGGCAACCTCTATGGCTACACCTTC. As protein: CASSREVGNLYGYTF.

Regarding this clone: The junction and the germline gene differ at one end; a read error may be behind it. The chain carries TRBV4-3 and TRBJ2-1, with D possibly being TRBD2 (6 bases). CDR3 length: 15 residues. The germline V gene has CDR1 LGHNA and CDR2 YSLEER. CDR3 loop: CANSPGTGYRNEQFF. CDR3 sequence (DNA): TGCGCCAACAGCCCCGGGACTGGGTATCGCAATGAGCAGTTCTTC.

In the case of this clone: One end of the junction varies from germline; a read error may be responsible. The sample holds other DNA sequences that translate to the same CDR3. The chain joins TRBV18 to TRBJ1-6, with 7 bases matching TRBD1. The V gene's germline CDR1 is KGHSH and CDR2 LQKENI. The CDR3 extends over 18 amino acids. The CDR3: CASSRSGQLSSYNSPLHF. DNA for the CDR3: TGTGCTAGCTCACGTTCGGGACAGCTGAGCTCCTATAATTCACCCCTCCACTTT.

V and J are TRBV6-5 and TRBJ2-3; a possible D gene is TRBD2 (6 bases). The V and J ends lost 5 bases and 3 bases respectively, with 15 bases between them. CDR1 is MNHEY and CDR2 is SVGAGI in the germline V gene. The CDR3 runs 15 residues. CDR3 residues: CASSRDFRTTDTQYF. For the CDR3, the DNA is TGTGCCAGCAGTCGGGACTTTAGGACTACAGATACGCAGTATTTT.

In DNA, the CDR3 is TGCGCCAGCAGCCAAGATGGCCCCCCTCCTAGTGGTAATGAGCAGTTCTTC. It encodes CASSQDGPPPSGNEQFF. The J gene is TRBJ2-1, the V gene TRBV4-3; D is undetermined. This CDR3 has 17 residues. The germline CDR1 and CDR2 sequences are LGHNA and YSLEER. V was shortened by 0 bases and J by 7 bases, with 19 bases between the two germline ends.

A word on this clone: An end of the junction does not agree with germline; a read error may underlie this. This chain joins TRBV7-7 and TRBJ2-3, with 14 bases matching TRBD2. The length of the CDR3 is 18 residues. Germline values: CDR1 SSHAT, CDR2 FNYEAQ (reference sequence). This CDR3 is CASSPGLAGADSTDTQYF. In DNA, the CDR3 is TGTGCTAGCAGCCCGGGACTAGCGGGGGCCGACAGCACAGATACGCAGTATTTT.

The CDR3 loop is CASSSTLAGGTYEQYF. The CDR3 coding sequence is TGTGCCAGCTCCAGTACACTAGCCGGGGGGACCTACGAGCAGTACTTC. The J gene is TRBJ2-7, the V gene TRBV18; 7 positions agree with TRBD2. Looked up from germline, CDR1 is KGHSH and CDR2 is LQKENI. Trimming took 6 bases from V and 2 from J; bases not matched to a gene: 13. This CDR3 spans 16 amino acids.

CDR3 sequence reads: CASSLDPTAEIYF. The CDR3 nucleotides are TGTGCCAGCAGCTTAGATCCTACAGCCGAGATATATTTT. The chain couples TRBV7-3 to TRBJ1-3, with D unclear. V lost 2 bases, J lost 13 bases, and 15 bases lay in between. The CDR3 has 13 residues. Germline V gene sequence: CDR1 SGHTA, CDR2 FQGTGA.

The chain recombines TRBV19 with TRBJ2-6; possible D gene TRBD2, 6 bases. CDR1 and CDR2 (germline): LNHDA, SQIVND (reference sequence). The V end lost 1 base, the J end lost 11 bases, and 15 bases lay between the germline ends. This CDR3 contains 15 residues. DNA for the CDR3: TGTGCCAGTAGTATAGCCGAGGGACTCTCCGACGTCCTGACTTTC. Its translation is CASSIAEGLSDVLTF.

The rearrangement links TRBV2 to TRBJ1-3; D remains unclear. Germline CDR1 SNHLY, CDR2 FYNNEI. This CDR3 contains 16 residues. V was trimmed by 0 bases and J by 4 bases, leaving 13 bases between them. The CDR3 region is CASSEASGSEGNTIYF. The CDR3 nucleotides are TGTGCCAGCAGTGAAGCGTCGGGTTCGGAGGGAAACACCATATATTTT.